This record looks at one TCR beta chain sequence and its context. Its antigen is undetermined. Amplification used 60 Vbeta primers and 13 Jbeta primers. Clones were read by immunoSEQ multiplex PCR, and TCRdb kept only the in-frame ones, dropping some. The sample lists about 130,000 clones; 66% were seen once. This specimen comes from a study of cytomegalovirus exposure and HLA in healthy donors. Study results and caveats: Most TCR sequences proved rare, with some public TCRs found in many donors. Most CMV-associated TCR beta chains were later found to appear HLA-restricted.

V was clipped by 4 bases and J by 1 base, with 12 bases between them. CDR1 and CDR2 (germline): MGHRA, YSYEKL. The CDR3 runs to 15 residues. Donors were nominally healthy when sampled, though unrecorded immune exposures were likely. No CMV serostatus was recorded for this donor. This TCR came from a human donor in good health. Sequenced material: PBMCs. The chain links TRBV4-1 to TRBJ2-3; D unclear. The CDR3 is CASSRDLGRTDTQYF. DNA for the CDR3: TGCGCCAGCAGCCGAGACCTGGGCCGCACAGATACGCAGTATTTT.